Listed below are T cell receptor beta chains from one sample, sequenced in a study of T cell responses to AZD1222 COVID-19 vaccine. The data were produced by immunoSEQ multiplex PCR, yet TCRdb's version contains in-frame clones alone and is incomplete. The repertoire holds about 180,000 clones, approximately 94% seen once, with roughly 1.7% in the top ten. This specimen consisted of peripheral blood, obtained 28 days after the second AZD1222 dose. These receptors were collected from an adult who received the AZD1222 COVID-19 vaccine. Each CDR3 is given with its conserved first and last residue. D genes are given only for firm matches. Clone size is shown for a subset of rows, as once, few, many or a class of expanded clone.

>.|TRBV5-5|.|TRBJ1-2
CASSFSGGGYTF
TGTGCCAGCAGCTTTTCAGGTGGTGGCTACACCTTC
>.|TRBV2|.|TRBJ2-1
CASRQGSEQFF
TGTGCCAGCAGACAGGGAAGTGAGCAGTTCTTC
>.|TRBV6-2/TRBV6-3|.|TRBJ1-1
CASSYTGGAGTEAFF
TGTGCCAGCAGTTATACTGGGGGAGCGGGCACTGAAGCTTTCTTT
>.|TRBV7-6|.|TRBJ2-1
CASSLGAEQFF
TGTGCCAGCAGCTTAGGGGCCGAGCAGTTCTTC
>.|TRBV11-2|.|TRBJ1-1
CASTSGGGGWNTEAFF
TGTGCCAGCACCTCCGGGGGTGGCGGTTGGAACACTGAAGCTTTCTTT
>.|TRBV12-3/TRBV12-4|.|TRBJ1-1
CASSLIVNTEAFF
TGTGCCAGCAGTTTAATAGTTAACACTGAAGCTTTCTTT
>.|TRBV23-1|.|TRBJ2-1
CASSQNEQFF
TGCGCCAGCAGTCAAAATGAGCAGTTCTTC
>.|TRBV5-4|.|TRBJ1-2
CASSLYGGTSYTF
TGTGCCAGCAGCTTGTATGGCGGGACCAGCTACACCTTC
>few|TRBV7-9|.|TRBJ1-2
CASRISGTGVFGYTF
TGTGCCAGCAGAATAAGTGGCACGGGGGTTTTTGGCTACACCTTC
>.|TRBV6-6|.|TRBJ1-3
CASSSGTRGNTIYF
TGTGCCAGCAGTTCTGGGACGCGTGGAAACACCATATATTTT
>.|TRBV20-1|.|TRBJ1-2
CSTMTNYGYTF
TGCAGTACCATGACTAACTATGGCTACACCTTC
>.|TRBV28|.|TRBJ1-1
CASTIQQNTEAFF
TGTGCCAGCACCATACAGCAGAACACTGAAGCTTTCTTT
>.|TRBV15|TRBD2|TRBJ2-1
CATSRVGLAGDNEQFF
TGTGCCACCAGCAGAGTTGGACTAGCGGGAGACAATGAGCAGTTCTTC
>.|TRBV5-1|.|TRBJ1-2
CASSPPVGSYGYTF
TGCGCCAGCAGTCCCCCCGTAGGGAGTTATGGCTACACCTTC
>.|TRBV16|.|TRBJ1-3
CASSQSLTRGGNTIYF
TGTGCCAGCAGCCAATCTCTAACCCGCGGGGGAAACACCATATATTTT
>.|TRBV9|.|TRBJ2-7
CASRTPGGYTYEQYF
TGTGCCAGCAGGACCCCTGGGGGGTACACCTACGAGCAGTACTTC
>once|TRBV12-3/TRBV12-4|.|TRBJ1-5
CASSLWGQPQHF
TGTGCCAGCAGTCTCTGGGGTCAGCCCCAGCATTTT
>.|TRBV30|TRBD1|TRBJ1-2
CAWSSTGGINYGYTF
TGTGCCTGGAGTTCAACAGGGGGCATAAACTATGGCTACACCTTC
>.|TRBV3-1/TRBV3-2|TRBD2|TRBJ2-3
CASSQLPGLASDTQYF
TGTGCCAGCAGCCAATTACCGGGACTAGCCTCCGATACGCAGTATTTT
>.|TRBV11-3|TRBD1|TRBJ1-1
CASSYGTEEAFF
TGTGCCAGCAGCTACGGGACAGAGGAAGCTTTCTTT
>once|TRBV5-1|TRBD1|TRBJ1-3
CASQTGISSGNTIYF
TGCGCCAGCCAGACAGGGATTAGCTCTGGAAACACCATATATTTT
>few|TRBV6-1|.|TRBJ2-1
CASSERETYNEQFF
TGTGCCAGCAGTGAACGGGAAACTTACAATGAGCAGTTCTTC
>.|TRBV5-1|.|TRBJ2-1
CASGKGGIVINEQFF
TGCGCCAGTGGGAAGGGTGGTATAGTCATCAATGAGCAGTTCTTC
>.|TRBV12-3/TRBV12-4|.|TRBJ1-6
CASSFSLYSPLHF
TGTGCCAGCAGTTTCAGCCTTTATTCACCCCTCCACTTT
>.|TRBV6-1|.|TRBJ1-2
CASSETQGSYGYTF
TGTGCCAGCAGTGAGACCCAGGGTTCCTATGGCTACACCTTC
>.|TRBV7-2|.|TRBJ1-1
CASSEIRDTEAFF
TGTGCCAGCAGCGAGATCCGGGACACTGAAGCTTTCTTT
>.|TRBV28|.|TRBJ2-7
CASSLRTGRGESHEQYF
TGTGCCAGCAGTTTGCGTACGGGAAGGGGAGAAAGCCACGAGCAGTACTTC
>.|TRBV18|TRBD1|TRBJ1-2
CASSPPEGASNYGYTF
TGTGCCAGCTCACCACCGGAGGGGGCGTCTAACTATGGCTACACCTTC